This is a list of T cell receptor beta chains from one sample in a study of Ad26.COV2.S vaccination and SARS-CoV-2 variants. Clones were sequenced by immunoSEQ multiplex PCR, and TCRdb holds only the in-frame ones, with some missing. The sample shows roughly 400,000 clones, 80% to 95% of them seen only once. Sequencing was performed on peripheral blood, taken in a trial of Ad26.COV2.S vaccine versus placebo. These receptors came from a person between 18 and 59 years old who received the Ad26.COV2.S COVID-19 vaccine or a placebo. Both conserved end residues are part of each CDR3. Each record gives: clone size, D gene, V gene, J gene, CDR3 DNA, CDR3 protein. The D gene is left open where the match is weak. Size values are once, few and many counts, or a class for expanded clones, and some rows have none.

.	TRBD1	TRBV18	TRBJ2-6	TGTGCCAGCTCACCACCCCCGGGACAGGGGAACGGGGCCAACGTCCTGACTTTC	CASSPPPGQGNGANVLTF
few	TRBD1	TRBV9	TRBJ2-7	TGTGCCAGCAGCGAGGTTCCGGGACAGAGGATAGGTGAGCAGTACTTC	CASSEVPGQRIGEQYF
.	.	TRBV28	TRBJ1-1	TGTGCCAGCAGTTTAGGCCCTAGGGGGGGAACTGAAGCTTTCTTT	CASSLGPRGGTEAFF
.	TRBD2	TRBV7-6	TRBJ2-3	TGTGCCAGCAGCTTCCCCCGACTAGCGGGCACAGATACGCAGTATTTT	CASSFPRLAGTDTQYF
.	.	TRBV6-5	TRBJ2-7	TGTGCCACCCTACCCCAAAAAAACCTCTTCGAGCAGTACTTC	CATLPQKNLFEQYF
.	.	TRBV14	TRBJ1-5	TGTGCCAGCAGCCAAGTTGAGGAGAAAGATCAGCCCCAGCATTTT	CASSQVEEKDQPQHF
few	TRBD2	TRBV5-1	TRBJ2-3	TGCGCCAGCAGCGCATTCGGGGGGAGCACAGATACGCAGTATTTT	CASSAFGGSTDTQYF
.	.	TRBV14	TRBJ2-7	TGTGCCAGCAGCCAAGACTCTATGTTATCCTACGAGCAGTACTTC	CASSQDSMLSYEQYF
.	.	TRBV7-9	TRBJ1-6	TGTGCCAGCAGCTTACCGCCCGTAGGCTCACCCCTCCACTTT	CASSLPPVGSPLHF
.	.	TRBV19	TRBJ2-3	TGTGCCAGTAGGGCAGGGGACAGCACAGATACGCAGTATTTT	CASRAGDSTDTQYF
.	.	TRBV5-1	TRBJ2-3	TGCGCCAGCAGCACCTCCGGGACAATACTCACAGATACGCAGTATTTT	CASSTSGTILTDTQYF
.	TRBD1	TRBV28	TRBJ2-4	TGTGCCAGCAGTACAGGGGGCGGAAACATTCAGTACTTC	CASSTGGGNIQYF
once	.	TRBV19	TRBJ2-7	TGTGCCAGTAGTATAGCCACAGGGCGGAGGTACGAGCAGTACTTC	CASSIATGRRYEQYF
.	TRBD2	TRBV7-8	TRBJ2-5	TGTGCCAGCAACACGGGACTAGCGGGAGTGGAGACCCAGTACTTC	CASNTGLAGVETQYF
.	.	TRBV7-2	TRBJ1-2	TGTGCCAGCAGCTTAGGGACAAATAATAACTATGGCTACACCTTC	CASSLGTNNNYGYTF
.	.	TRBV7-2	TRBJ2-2	TGTGCCAGCAGCTTTAGTAGCGCAGGGGGGGAGCTGTTTTTT	CASSFSSAGGELFF
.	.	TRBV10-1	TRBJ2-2	TGCGCCAGCAGCCCTCACGGGGAGCTGTTTTTT	CASSPHGELFF
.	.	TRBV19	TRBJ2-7	TGTGCCAGTAGTATAAGGGGGTCCGACGAGCAGTACTTC	CASSIRGSDEQYF
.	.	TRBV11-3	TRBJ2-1	TGTGCCAGCAGCAACCAGAAAAGGGGGATCAATGAGCAGTTCTTC	CASSNQKRGINEQFF
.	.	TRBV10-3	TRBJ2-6	TGTGCCACCACTCCCGCCGGACAGCCTAACTCTGGGGCCAACGTCCTGACTTTC	CATTPAGQPNSGANVLTF